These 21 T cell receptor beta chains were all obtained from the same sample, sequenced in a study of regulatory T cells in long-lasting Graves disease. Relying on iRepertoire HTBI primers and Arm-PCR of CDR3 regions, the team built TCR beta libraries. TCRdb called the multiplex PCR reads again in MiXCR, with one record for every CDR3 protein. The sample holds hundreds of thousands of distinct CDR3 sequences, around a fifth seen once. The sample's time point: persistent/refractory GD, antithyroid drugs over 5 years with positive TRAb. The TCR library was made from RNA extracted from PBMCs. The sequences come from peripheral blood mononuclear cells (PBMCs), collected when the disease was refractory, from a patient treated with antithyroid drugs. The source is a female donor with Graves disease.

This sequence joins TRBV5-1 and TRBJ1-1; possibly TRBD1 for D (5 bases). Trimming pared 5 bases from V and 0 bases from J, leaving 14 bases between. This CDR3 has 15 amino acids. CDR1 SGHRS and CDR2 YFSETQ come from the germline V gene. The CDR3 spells CASRWATELNTEAFF. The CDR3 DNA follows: TGCGCCAGCAGGTGGGCGACAGAGTTGAACACTGAAGCTTTCTTT.

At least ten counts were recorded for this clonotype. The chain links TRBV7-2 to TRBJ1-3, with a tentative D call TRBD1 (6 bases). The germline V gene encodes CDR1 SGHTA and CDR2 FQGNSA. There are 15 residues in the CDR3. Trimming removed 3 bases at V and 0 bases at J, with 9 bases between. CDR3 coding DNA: TGTGCCAGCAGCTTGTTAGGGGGCTCTGGAAACACCATATATTTT. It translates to CASSLLGGSGNTIYF.

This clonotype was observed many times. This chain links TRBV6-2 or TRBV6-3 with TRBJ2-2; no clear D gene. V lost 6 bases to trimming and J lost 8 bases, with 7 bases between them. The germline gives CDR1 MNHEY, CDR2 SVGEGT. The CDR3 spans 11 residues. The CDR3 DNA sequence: TGTGCCAGCAGCTACATAGGGGAGCTGTTTTTT. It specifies CASSYIGELFF.

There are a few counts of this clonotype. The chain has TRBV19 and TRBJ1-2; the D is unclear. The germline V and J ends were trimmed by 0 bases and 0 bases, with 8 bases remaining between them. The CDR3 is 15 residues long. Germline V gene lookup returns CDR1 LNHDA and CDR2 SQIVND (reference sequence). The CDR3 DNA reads TGTGCCAGTAGTATAGAGAGTGTGACTAACTATGGCTACACCTTC. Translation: CASSIESVTNYGYTF.

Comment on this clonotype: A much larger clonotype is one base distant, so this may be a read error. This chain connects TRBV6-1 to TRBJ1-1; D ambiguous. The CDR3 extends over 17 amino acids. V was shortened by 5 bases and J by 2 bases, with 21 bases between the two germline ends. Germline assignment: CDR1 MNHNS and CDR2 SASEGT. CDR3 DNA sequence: TGTGCCAGCAGTCTGCCCTGCCCTCGCCCGGGAAACACTGAAGCTTTCTTT. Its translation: CASSLPCPRPGNTEAFF.

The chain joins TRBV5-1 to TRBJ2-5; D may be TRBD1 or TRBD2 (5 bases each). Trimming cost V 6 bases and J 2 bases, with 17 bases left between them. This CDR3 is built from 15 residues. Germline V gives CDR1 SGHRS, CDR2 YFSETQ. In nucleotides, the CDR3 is TGCGCCAGCACCCCCGCAGGGACGGAGCAAGAGACCCAGTACTTC. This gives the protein CASTPAGTEQETQYF.

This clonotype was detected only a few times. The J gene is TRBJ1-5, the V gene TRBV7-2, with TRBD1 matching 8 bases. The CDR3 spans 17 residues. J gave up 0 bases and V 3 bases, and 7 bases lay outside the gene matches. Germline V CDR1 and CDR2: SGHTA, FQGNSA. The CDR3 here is CASSFSGGQVSNQPQHF. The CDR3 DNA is TGTGCCAGCAGCTTCTCCGGGGGACAGGTTAGCAATCAGCCCCAGCATTTT.

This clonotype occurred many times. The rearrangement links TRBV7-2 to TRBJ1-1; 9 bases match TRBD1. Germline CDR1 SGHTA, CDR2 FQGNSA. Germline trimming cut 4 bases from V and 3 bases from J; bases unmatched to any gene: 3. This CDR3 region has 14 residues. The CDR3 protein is CASSSRTGDTEAFF. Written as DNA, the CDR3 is TGTGCCAGCAGCTCAAGGACAGGGGACACTGAAGCTTTCTTT.

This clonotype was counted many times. CDR3 region: CASSLSRGLREGYTF. In DNA, the CDR3 is TGTGCCAGCAGTTTATCCAGGGGGCTAAGGGAAGGCTACACCTTC. The chain combines TRBV27 with TRBJ1-2; 8 bases agree with TRBD1. V lost 0 bases, J lost 8 bases, and 8 bases stayed unmatched. CDR1 is MNHEY and CDR2 is SMNVEV in the germline V gene (reference sequence). The CDR3 totals 15 residues.

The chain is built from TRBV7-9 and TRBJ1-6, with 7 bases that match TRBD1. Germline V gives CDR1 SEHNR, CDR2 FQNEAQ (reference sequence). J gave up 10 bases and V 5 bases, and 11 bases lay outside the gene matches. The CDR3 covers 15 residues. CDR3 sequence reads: CASSPSQGGRSPLHF. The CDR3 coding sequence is TGTGCCAGCAGCCCCAGCCAGGGGGGGAGATCACCCCTCCACTTT.

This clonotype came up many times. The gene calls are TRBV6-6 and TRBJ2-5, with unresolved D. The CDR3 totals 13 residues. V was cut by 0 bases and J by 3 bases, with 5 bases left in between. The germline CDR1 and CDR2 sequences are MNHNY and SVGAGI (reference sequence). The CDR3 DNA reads TGTGCCAGCAGTTACTCGGCAGAAGAGACCCAGTACTTC. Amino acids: CASSYSAEETQYF.

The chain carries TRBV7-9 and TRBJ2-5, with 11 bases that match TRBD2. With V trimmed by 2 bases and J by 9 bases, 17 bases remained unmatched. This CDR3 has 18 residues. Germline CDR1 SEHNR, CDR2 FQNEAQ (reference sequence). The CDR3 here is CASSLSVVAGGPEEAQYF. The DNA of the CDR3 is TGTGCCAGCAGCTTATCAGTGGTAGCGGGAGGGCCTGAGGAGGCCCAGTACTTC.

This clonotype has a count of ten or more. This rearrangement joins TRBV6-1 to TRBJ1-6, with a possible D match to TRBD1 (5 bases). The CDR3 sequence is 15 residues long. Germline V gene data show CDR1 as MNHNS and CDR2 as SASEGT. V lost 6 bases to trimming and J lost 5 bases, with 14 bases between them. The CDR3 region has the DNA TGTGCCAGCAGCCCCCGGGACGGAGATAATTCACCCCTCCACTTT. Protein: CASSPRDGDNSPLHF.

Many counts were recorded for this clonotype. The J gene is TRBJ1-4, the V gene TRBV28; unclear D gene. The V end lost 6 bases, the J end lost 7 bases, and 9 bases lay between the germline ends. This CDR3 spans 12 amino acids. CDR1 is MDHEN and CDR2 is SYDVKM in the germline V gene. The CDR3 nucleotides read TGTGCCAGCAGCACTTCGTCTGAAAAACTGTTTTTT. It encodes CASSTSSEKLFF. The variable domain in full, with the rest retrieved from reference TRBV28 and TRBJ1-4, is DVKVTQSSRYLVKRTGEKVFLECVQDMDHENMFWYRQDPGLGLRLIYFSYDVKMKEKGDIPEGYSVSREKKERFSLILESASTNQTSMYLCASSTSSEKLFFGSGTQLSVL.

The CDR3 spells CASSLGAGANSGANVLTF. In DNA, the CDR3 is TGTGCCAGCAGCTTGGGGGCAGGGGCTAACTCTGGGGCCAACGTCCTGACTTTC. The chain employs TRBV9 and TRBJ2-6, with a weak D call TRBD1 (6 bases). V lost 4 bases to trimming and J lost 0 bases, with 17 bases between them. Germline-derived CDR1 and CDR2 are SGDLS and YYNGEE. CDR3 length: 18 residues.

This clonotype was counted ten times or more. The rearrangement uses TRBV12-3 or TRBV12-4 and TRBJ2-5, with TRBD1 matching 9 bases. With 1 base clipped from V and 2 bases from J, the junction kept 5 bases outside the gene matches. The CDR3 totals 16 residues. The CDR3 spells CASSLGWTGEQETQYF. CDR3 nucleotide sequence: TGTGCCAGCAGTTTAGGATGGACAGGGGAACAAGAGACCCAGTACTTC.

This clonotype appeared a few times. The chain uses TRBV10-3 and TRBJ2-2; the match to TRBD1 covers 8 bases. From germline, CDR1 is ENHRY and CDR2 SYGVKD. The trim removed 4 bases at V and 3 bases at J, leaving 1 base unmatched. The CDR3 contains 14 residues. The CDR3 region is CAISGGQDTGELFF. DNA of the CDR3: TGTGCCATCAGTGGGGGACAGGACACCGGGGAGCTGTTTTTT.

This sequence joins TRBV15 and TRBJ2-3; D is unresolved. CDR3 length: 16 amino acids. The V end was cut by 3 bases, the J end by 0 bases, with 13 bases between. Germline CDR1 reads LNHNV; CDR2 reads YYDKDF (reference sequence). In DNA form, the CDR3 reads TGTGCCACCAGCAGTCAAGCGACGGTGAGCACAGATACGCAGTATTTT. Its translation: CATSSQATVSTDTQYF.

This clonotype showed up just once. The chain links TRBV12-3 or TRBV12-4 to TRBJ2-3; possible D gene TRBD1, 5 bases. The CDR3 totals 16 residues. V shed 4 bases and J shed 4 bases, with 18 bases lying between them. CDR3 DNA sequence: TGTGCCAGCAGTTCGCTCTTGGAAAGGGGTGCAGATACGCAGTATTTT. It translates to CASSSLLERGADTQYF.

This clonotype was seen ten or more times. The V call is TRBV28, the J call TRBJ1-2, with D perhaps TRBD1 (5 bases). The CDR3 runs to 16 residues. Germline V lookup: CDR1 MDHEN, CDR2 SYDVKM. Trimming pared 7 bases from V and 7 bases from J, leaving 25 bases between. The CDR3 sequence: CASNPGTAWVVSGYTF. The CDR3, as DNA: TGTGCCAGCAACCCTGGGACTGCCTGGGTGGTGAGTGGCTACACCTTC.

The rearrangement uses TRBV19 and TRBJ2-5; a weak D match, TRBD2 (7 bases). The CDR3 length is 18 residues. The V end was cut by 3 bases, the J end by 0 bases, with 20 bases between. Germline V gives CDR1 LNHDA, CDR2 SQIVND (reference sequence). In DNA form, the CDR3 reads TGTGCCAGTAGTATGCCCCTCGGCGGGGGCGAGGACCAAGAGACCCAGTACTTC. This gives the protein CASSMPLGGGEDQETQYF.